These T cell receptor beta chains were read from a single sample in a study of T cell responses to AZD1222 COVID-19 vaccine. Repertoires were generated with immunoSEQ multiplex PCR, while TCRdb's copy carries only in-frame clones and drops some. Seen here are over 100,000 clones, about 90% observed once, and the top ten hold approximately 2.6%. This material consisted of peripheral blood, taken 28 days after the second AZD1222 dose. The receptors here all came from an adult who received the AZD1222 COVID-19 vaccine. CDR3s include the opening cysteine and the closing phenylalanine or tryptophan. A D gene is named only where the DNA matches it firmly. Rows give clone size only sometimes, using once, few, many, or a class for an expanded clone.

clone_size	j_call	v_call	d_call	cdr3_nt	cdr3_aa
-	TRBJ1-2	TRBV6-5	TRBD1	TGTGCCAGCAGACGACGACAGGGCATGAGAGGCTACACCTTC	CASRRRQGMRGYTF
-	TRBJ2-1	TRBV5-1	TRBD1	TGCGCCAGCAGTCAGGGGGCCGGAAATGAGCAGTTCTTC	CASSQGAGNEQFF
few	TRBJ2-2	TRBV9	TRBD2	TGTGCCAGCAGCGTTTGGGCCAGCGGGGGGGCCACCGGGGAGCTGTTTTTT	CASSVWASGGATGELFF
-	TRBJ2-1	TRBV11-3	-	TGTGCCAGCAGCTTAGGAGGGTTGTCCTACAATGAGCAGTTCTTC	CASSLGGLSYNEQFF
-	TRBJ1-4	TRBV5-1	-	TGCGCCAGCAGCAAATCGACAGTCTCTAATGAAAAACTGTTTTTT	CASSKSTVSNEKLFF
once	TRBJ1-5	TRBV6-2/TRBV6-3	-	TGTGCCAGCAGTCCGGGACCGATAATATCCCAGCATTTT	CASSPGPIISQHF
-	TRBJ1-2	TRBV9	-	TGTGCCAGCAGCGTAGAGGGGACCGCCGTTTATCTTAACTATGGCTACACCTTC	CASSVEGTAVYLNYGYTF
few	TRBJ1-5	TRBV28	-	TGTGCCAGCAACAGGGTTTTGGGCAATCAGCCCCAGCATTTT	CASNRVLGNQPQHF
-	TRBJ1-5	TRBV6-5	-	TGTGCCAGCAGTTATGCGAAGAAGCAGCCCCAGCATTTT	CASSYAKKQPQHF
-	TRBJ1-1	TRBV11-2	-	TGTGCCAGCAGCGACGGACGAGGCGCTGAAGCTTTCTTT	CASSDGRGAEAFF
-	TRBJ2-1	TRBV7-7	TRBD2	TGTGCTAGCAGCCCAACTAGCGGGGGGGCCTTCTACAATGAGCAGTTCTTC	CASSPTSGGAFYNEQFF
once	TRBJ2-3	TRBV7-2	-	TGTGCCAGCAGCTTAAATTACCGCGATACGCAGTATTTT	CASSLNYRDTQYF
-	TRBJ2-2	TRBV19	TRBD2	TGTGCCAGCAGCCTGACTAGCGGGGTCTTAAGGGGCGGGGAGCTGTTTTTT	CASSLTSGVLRGGELFF
-	TRBJ2-2	TRBV5-1	-	TGCGCCAGCAGCTTGAGTAACAGCGGAAACACCGGGGAGCTGTTTTTT	CASSLSNSGNTGELFF
few	TRBJ1-1	TRBV6-4	-	TGTGCCAGACATAAGGGGCCCTCGGGAGCCTATGAAGCTTTCTTT	CARHKGPSGAYEAFF
-	TRBJ2-3	TRBV10-3	TRBD2	TGTGCCATCAGTCCTAGCGGGGAAACAGATACGCAGTATTTT	CAISPSGETDTQYF
once	TRBJ2-7	TRBV29-1	TRBD1	TGCAGCGTACAGGGGCAGGGCCACGAGCAGTACTTC	CSVQGQGHEQYF
-	TRBJ2-7	TRBV2	TRBD1	TGTGCCAGCAGACCCATCGGACAGGGTAACGAGCAGTACTTC	CASRPIGQGNEQYF
once	TRBJ1-2	TRBV7-2	-	TGTGCCAGCAGCTTCACAGGGTTGGGGGGCTTCAACTATGGCTACACCTTC	CASSFTGLGGFNYGYTF
-	TRBJ2-3	TRBV15	-	TGTGCCACCAGCAGCTCCCGGGGGACTAGCACAGATACGCAGTATTTT	CATSSSRGTSTDTQYF
-	TRBJ2-5	TRBV3-1/TRBV3-2	TRBD2	TGTGCCAGCAGCCAAGCCCGAGGGCTAGCGGGGGGGACCCAGTACTTC	CASSQARGLAGGTQYF
-	TRBJ1-4	TRBV14	TRBD1	TGTGCCAGCAGTCCCCAGGGGACAGGGGGCATCGGAAAACTGTTTTTT	CASSPQGTGGIGKLFF
few	TRBJ2-7	TRBV18	TRBD2	TGTGCCAGCTCACCATTAGGCGGGGGAGGAACCTACGAGCAGTACTTC	CASSPLGGGGTYEQYF
once	TRBJ2-5	TRBV5-1	TRBD2	TGCGCCAGCAGCTCCGGACTAGCGGGGACCCCTGAGACCCAGTACTTC	CASSSGLAGTPETQYF
-	TRBJ2-2	TRBV5-1	-	TGCGCCAGCAGCGGAGGGTTTGGCACCGGGGAGCTGTTTTTT	CASSGGFGTGELFF
-	TRBJ2-5	TRBV27	-	TGTGCCAGCAGGGCGGCCCGAAAGGGAGAGACCCAGTACTTC	CASRAARKGETQYF
-	TRBJ2-3	TRBV19	TRBD2	TGTGCCAGTAGTATGCTAGCGGGGGCAGGGGATACGCAGTATTTT	CASSMLAGAGDTQYF
-	TRBJ1-3	TRBV7-2	TRBD1	TGTGCCAGCAGCTGGGGACAGGAGGTCTCTGGAAACACCATATATTTT	CASSWGQEVSGNTIYF
-	TRBJ1-1	TRBV29-1	-	TGCAGCGTTGCGGAAGGGGTTTATGAAGCTTTCTTT	CSVAEGVYEAFF
-	TRBJ1-5	TRBV5-8	TRBD1	TGTGCCAGCAGAGACAGGGGCCCCAATCAGCCCCAGCATTTT	CASRDRGPNQPQHF
-	TRBJ2-2	TRBV5-1	TRBD1	TGCGCCAGCAGCTTGCCCACAGGGGGCACCGGGGAGCTGTTTTTT	CASSLPTGGTGELFF
-	TRBJ1-2	TRBV2	-	TGTGCCAGCAGTGAAGCAAAGGGTTCGGGCTATGGCTACACCTTC	CASSEAKGSGYGYTF
-	TRBJ1-2	TRBV6-4	TRBD1	TGTGCCAGCAGGGGACAGGGGGCACACGGCTACACCTTC	CASRGQGAHGYTF
-	TRBJ1-2	TRBV29-1	-	TGCAGCGTGGTGGAGGAGGTTGGGTATGGCTACACCTTC	CSVVEEVGYGYTF
-	TRBJ1-1	TRBV5-1	-	TGCGCCAGCAGCTTGGCCATCGGGGAGAACACTGAAGCTTTCTTT	CASSLAIGENTEAFF
once	TRBJ2-3	TRBV2	-	TGTGCCACCAAGGGGGGGTTTGGTACAGATACGCAGTATTTT	CATKGGFGTDTQYF
-	TRBJ2-3	TRBV7-3	-	TGTGCCAGCGGGCAGGGCACAGATACGCAGTATTTT	CASGQGTDTQYF
-	TRBJ1-3	TRBV14	-	TGTGCCAGCAGCCAGGGCTCTGGAAACACCATATATTTT	CASSQGSGNTIYF
-	TRBJ2-6	TRBV11-2	TRBD1	TGTGCCAGCAGCTTACGAGCAGGGGGCGCATCTGGGGCCAACGTCCTGACTTTC	CASSLRAGGASGANVLTF
-	TRBJ1-5	TRBV21-1	-	TGTGCCAGCAGCGCCCTCCTGGCGCTCGTGAATCAGCCCCAGCATTTT	CASSALLALVNQPQHF
-	TRBJ2-2	TRBV18	TRBD1	TGTGCCAGCTCAGATAGGGGGCCGAACACCGGGGAGCTGTTTTTT	CASSDRGPNTGELFF
few	TRBJ1-4	TRBV6-5	-	TGTGCCAGCAGAAGGACAGTCAATAATGAAAAACTGTTTTTT	CASRRTVNNEKLFF
-	TRBJ2-7	TRBV20-1	-	TGCAGTGCTAGTAAGGCCTACGAGCAGTACTTC	CSASKAYEQYF
-	TRBJ2-7	TRBV7-2	TRBD1	TGTGCCAGCAGCCTCCGACCCCCGGGACAGGGGACCCTATACGAGCAGTACTTC	CASSLRPPGQGTLYEQYF
-	TRBJ1-2	TRBV28	-	TGTGCCAGCCAAAGAGGCCCGAGGGGCTATGGCTACACCTTC	CASQRGPRGYGYTF
-	TRBJ1-5	TRBV28	TRBD1	TGTGCCAGCAGTTCGCCCACAGGGGTCAGCGGCAATCAGCCCCAGCATTTT	CASSSPTGVSGNQPQHF
-	TRBJ2-1	TRBV7-2	TRBD2	TGTGCCAGCAGCTTAGTAGGCGGGGGGGCCTACAATGAGCAGTTCTTC	CASSLVGGGAYNEQFF
-	TRBJ2-3	TRBV5-5	TRBD1	TGTGCCAGCAGCTTTATCCCGGGACAGGGGGTGCGCATGCAGTATTTT	CASSFIPGQGVRMQYF
-	TRBJ2-2	TRBV3-1/TRBV3-2	-	TGTGCCAGCAGCCAAGATTGGGGAACGAGGGAGCTGTTTTTT	CASSQDWGTRELFF
-	TRBJ1-5	TRBV19	TRBD1	TGTGCCAGTGAAGACAGGGCCAGCAATCAGCCCCAGCATTTT	CASEDRASNQPQHF
-	TRBJ1-3	TRBV28	-	TGTGCCAGCAGTTCTGGACACCCAAACACCATATATTTT	CASSSGHPNTIYF
-	TRBJ1-1	TRBV27	-	TGTGCCAGCAGTTTGTACGGCAACACTGAAGCTTTCTTT	CASSLYGNTEAFF
once	TRBJ1-2	TRBV28	TRBD1	TGTGCCACCGCCGACAGGGCCTATGGCTACACCTTC	CATADRAYGYTF
-	TRBJ1-3	TRBV2	-	TGTGCCAGCAGTTTTGTGATCTCTGGAAACACCATATATTTT	CASSFVISGNTIYF
-	TRBJ1-2	TRBV27	-	TGTGCCAGCAGTCCGACAGGTCTGGCTAACTATGGCTACACCTTC	CASSPTGLANYGYTF
-	TRBJ1-4	TRBV7-9	-	TGTGCCAGCAGCTTCGGCGGGGCCGAAAAACTGTTTTTT	CASSFGGAEKLFF
-	TRBJ1-5	TRBV28	-	TGTGCCAGCACCTCCGCAACGGGGGTGCATCAGCCCCAGCATTTT	CASTSATGVHQPQHF
few	TRBJ1-5	TRBV7-9	-	TGTGCCAGCAGCTCACCCGGCGGGAGTCAGCCCCAGCATTTT	CASSSPGGSQPQHF
-	TRBJ2-6	TRBV15	-	TGTGCCACCAGCAGAGATATTTCGTCGGCCAACGTCCTGACTTTC	CATSRDISSANVLTF
-	TRBJ1-1	TRBV18	-	TGTGCCAGCTCAAGGGGAGGGGGGTCTGAAGCTTTCTTT	CASSRGGGSEAFF